The entry that follows covers one T cell receptor (beta chain) sequence. The data derive from a study of blood T cell repertoires in COVID-19. Looking at the study overall: Collection of acute and convalescent COVID-19 samples took place in the United States, Italy and Spain. Sample material is recorded as cDNA or gDNA derived from T cells, B-cell-depleted T cells, or PBMCs.

Original processing methods: The assay estimated nucleated cells by amplifying reference gene primers. Sequenced by immunoSEQ multiplex PCR; TCRdb stores in-frame clones only, minus some. The DNA was the basis for D and trimming; V, J and clone size are from that table. Of 50,000 or so clones detected, approximately 86% appear once; the ten largest clones hold over 15%. Input material: peripheral blood. This clonotype originated in a middle-aged man with acute or convalescent COVID-19.

The CDR3 loop is CASSLGGAPKETQYF. The CDR3 DNA reads as TGTGCCAGCAGCTTAGGCGGGGCCCCAAAAGAGACCCAGTACTTC. This chain uses TRBV7-7 with TRBJ2-5, with D possibly TRBD2 on 6 matching bases. The V end was cut by 1 base, the J end by 3 bases, with 12 bases between. The germline V gene encodes CDR1 SSHAT and CDR2 FNYEAQ (reference sequence). This CDR3 has 15 amino acids.